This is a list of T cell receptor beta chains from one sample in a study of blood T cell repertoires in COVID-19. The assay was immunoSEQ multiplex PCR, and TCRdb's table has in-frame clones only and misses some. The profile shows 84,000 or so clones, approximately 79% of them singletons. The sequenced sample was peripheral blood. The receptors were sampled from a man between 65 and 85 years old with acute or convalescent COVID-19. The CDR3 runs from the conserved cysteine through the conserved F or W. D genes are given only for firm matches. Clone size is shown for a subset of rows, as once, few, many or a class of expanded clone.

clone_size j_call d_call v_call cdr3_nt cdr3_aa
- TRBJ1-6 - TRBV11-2 TGTGCCAGCAGCCCTGCAGGACGGAGGTATTCACCCCTCCACTTT CASSPAGRRYSPLHF
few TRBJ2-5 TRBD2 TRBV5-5 TGTGCCAGCAGCTTCGGCGGGGGGGCTCAAGAGACCCAGTACTTC CASSFGGGAQETQYF
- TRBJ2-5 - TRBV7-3 TGTGCCAGCAGCCCAAAGAACCAGGGTAAAGAGACCCAGTACTTC CASSPKNQGKETQYF
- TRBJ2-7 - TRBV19 TGTGCCAGTAGCCCTTCCGCCAGGGCCAACTACGAGCAGTACTTC CASSPSARANYEQYF
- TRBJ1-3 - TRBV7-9 TGTGCCAGCAGCCCAGGTGATACCATATATTTT CASSPGDTIYF
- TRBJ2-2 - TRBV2 TGTGCCAGCAGTGAAGTCAGGGCGATGAACACCGGGGAGCTGTTTTTT CASSEVRAMNTGELFF
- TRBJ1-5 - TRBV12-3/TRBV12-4 TGTGCCAGCACCTACGGAGGGAAACAGCCCCAGCATTTT CASTYGGKQPQHF
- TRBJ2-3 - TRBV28 TGTGCCAGCAGTTCCCCGCCTCGAGCCCGCACAGATACGCAGTATTTT CASSSPPRARTDTQYF
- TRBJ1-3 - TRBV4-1 TGCGCCAGCAGCCAACCGACAGGAGCCTTCCACACCATATATTTT CASSQPTGAFHTIYF
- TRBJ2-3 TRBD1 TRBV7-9 TGTGCCAGCAGCTCACAGGGGGCAGATACGCAGTATTTT CASSSQGADTQYF
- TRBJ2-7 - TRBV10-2 TGCGCCAGCAGTGAGTCGTCTGTCTACGAGCAGTACTTC CASSESSVYEQYF
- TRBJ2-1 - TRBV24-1 TGTGCCACCAGTGATGAAACAGGTTACAATGAGCAGTTCTTC CATSDETGYNEQFF
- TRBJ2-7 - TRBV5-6 TGTGCCAGCAGCTTCAGGTCTTTTTACGAGCAGTACTTC CASSFRSFYEQYF
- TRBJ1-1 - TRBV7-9 TGTGCCAGCAGCCGGGACATTATGAACACTGAAGCTTTCTTT CASSRDIMNTEAFF
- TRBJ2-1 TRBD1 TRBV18 TGTGCCAGCTCAAAATCCGGGACAGGGGGTTCCAATGAGCAGTTCTTC CASSKSGTGGSNEQFF
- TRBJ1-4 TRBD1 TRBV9 TGTGCCAGCAGCGCCGACAGGGGAAAGGGTGAAAAACTGTTTTTT CASSADRGKGEKLFF
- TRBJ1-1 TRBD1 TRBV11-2 TGTGCCAGCAGCCAAGACAGGGGGACTGAAGCTTTCTTT CASSQDRGTEAFF
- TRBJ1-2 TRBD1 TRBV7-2 TGTGCCAGCAGCCTCGGACAGGGGTTCTATGGCTACACCTTC CASSLGQGFYGYTF
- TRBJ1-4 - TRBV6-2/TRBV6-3 TGTGCCAGCAGTCAGGACAGTGGACATGAAAAACTGTTTTTT CASSQDSGHEKLFF
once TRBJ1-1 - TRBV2 TGTGCCAGCAGTTGGGGGGTGAACACTGAAGCTTTCTTT CASSWGVNTEAFF
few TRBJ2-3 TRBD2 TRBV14 TGTGCCAGCAGCCAAGATTATGAACTAGCGGGGGAAGATACGCAGTATTTT CASSQDYELAGEDTQYF
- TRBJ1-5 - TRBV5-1 TGCGCCAGCAGCTTGGAGGAGGGGCAGCCCCAGCATTTT CASSLEEGQPQHF
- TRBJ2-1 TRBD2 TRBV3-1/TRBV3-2 TGTGCCAGCAGCCAAGACAGGCTAGCGGGGGGGGAGCAGTTCTTC CASSQDRLAGGEQFF
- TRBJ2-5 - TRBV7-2 TGTGCCAGCAGCTTAGGGAGCAGACAAGAGACCCAGTACTTC CASSLGSRQETQYF
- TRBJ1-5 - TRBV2 TGTGCCAGCAGGGCGGGGGGGGCCGGTAGCCTCAATCAGCCCCAGCATTTT CASRAGGAGSLNQPQHF